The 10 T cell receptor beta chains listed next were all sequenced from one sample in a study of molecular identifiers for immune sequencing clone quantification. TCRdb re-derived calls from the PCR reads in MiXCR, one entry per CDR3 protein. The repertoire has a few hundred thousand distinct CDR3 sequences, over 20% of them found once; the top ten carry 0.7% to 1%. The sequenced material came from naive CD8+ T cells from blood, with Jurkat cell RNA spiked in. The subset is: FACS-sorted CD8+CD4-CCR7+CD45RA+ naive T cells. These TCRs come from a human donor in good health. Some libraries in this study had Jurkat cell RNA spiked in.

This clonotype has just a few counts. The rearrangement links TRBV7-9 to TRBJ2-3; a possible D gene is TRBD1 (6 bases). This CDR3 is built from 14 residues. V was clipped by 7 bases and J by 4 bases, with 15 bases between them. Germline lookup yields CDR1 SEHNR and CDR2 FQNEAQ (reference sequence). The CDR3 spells CASTVQGLSDTQYF. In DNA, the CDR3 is TGTGCCAGCACCGTACAGGGTTTGTCAGATACGCAGTATTTT.

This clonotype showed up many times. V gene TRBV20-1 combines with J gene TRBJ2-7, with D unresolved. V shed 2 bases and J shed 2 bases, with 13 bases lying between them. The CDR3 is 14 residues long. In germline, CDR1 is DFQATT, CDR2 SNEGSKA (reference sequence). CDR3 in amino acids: CSARNIRGTYEQYF. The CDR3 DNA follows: TGCAGTGCTAGAAACATTCGAGGCACCTACGAGCAGTACTTC.

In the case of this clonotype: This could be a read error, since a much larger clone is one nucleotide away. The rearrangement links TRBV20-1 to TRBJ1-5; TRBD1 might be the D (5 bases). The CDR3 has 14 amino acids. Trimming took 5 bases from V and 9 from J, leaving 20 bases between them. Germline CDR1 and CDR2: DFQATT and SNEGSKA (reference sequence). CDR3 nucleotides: TGCAGTGCTCCCCAGGGAGGGGCGGGTCGGCCCCAGCATTTT. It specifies CSAPQGGAGRPQHF.

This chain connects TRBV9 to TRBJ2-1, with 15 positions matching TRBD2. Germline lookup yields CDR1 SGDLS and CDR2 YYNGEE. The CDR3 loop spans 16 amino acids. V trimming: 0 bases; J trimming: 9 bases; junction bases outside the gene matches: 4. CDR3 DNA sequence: TGTGCCAGCAGCGTAGGGACTAGCGGGGGGGCCTTTGAGCAGTTCTTC. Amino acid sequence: CASSVGTSGGAFEQFF.

The CDR3 bases are TGTGCCAGCAGCCTTTTCACAGGGGGTAATGAAAAACTGTTTTTT. This translates into CASSLFTGGNEKLFF. This sequence joins TRBV5-6 and TRBJ1-4, with 8 bases identical to TRBD1. This CDR3 spans 15 amino acids. V was pared by 4 bases and J by 4 bases, with 6 bases of the junction left unmatched. Germline V gene sequence: CDR1 SGHDT, CDR2 YYEEEE.

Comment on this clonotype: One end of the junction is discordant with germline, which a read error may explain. The CDR3 DNA reads TGCGCCAGCAGCTTGGGCTGGAACAATGAGCAGCTCTTC. Amino acid sequence: CASSLGWNNEQLF. The chain carries TRBV5-1 and TRBJ2-1; D remains unclear. Germline assignment: CDR1 SGHRS and CDR2 YFSETQ. CDR3 length: 13 amino acids.

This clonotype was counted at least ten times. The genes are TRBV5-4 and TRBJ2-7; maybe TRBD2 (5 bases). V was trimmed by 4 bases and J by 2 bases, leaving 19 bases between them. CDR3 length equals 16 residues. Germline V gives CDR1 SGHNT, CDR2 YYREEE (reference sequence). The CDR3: CASSTDPSGGTYEQYF. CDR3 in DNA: TGTGCCAGCAGCACTGACCCGAGCGGAGGAACCTACGAGCAGTACTTC.

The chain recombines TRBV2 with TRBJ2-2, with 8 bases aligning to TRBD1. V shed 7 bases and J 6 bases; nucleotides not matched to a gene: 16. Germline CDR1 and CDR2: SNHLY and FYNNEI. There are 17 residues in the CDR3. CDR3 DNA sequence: TGTGCCAGCACCCGAAGGGGGCAGGGGGCTAGCGCCGGGGAGCTGTTTTTT. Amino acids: CASTRRGQGASAGELFF.

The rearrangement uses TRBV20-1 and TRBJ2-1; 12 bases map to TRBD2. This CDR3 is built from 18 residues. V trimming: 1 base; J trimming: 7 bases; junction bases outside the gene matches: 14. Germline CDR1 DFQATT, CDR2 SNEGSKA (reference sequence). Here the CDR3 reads CSARGLGLAGGRGNEQFF. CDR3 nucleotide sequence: TGCAGTGCTAGAGGATTGGGGCTAGCGGGGGGGCGGGGAAATGAGCAGTTCTTC.

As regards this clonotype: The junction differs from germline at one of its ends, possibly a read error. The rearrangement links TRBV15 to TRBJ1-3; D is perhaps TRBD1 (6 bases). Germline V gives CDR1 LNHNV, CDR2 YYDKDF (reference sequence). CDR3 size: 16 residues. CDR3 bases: TGTGCCACCGGCAGAGGGAGGGGGATTTACGGAAACACCATATATTTT. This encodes CATGRGRGIYGNTIYF.